A selection of T cell receptor beta chains follows, all from one sample in a study of blood T cell repertoires in COVID-19. Clones were read by immunoSEQ multiplex PCR, and TCRdb kept only the in-frame ones, dropping some. Of approximately 280,000 clones in the sample, around 85% were seen once. Material for sequencing was PBMCs or T cells enriched from blood (not recorded which). The receptor set was obtained from a woman between 35 and 50 years old who had recovered from COVID-19. CDR3s leave out the opening cysteine and the closing phenylalanine or tryptophan. Size is stated for part of the rows, as once, few or many counts, or as a class when the clone is expanded.

V gene,clone size,CDR3 protein
TRBV30,-,AWSVTGQAF
TRBV27,-,ASSLSRTENYGYT
TRBV5-1,-,ASSLGQGASQPQH
TRBV18,few,ASSPSDRAAMNTEAF
TRBV4-3,-,ASSQDGRGLAGRYNEQF
TRBV27,-,ASSPQGWGENEKLF
TRBV7-8,-,ASKRSEGREVEAF
TRBV12-3/TRBV12-4,-,ASSGAGETQY
TRBV2,-,ASGLGAGNSPLH
TRBV7-2,-,ASSSQVAGANTQY
TRBV10-2,-,ASSVRTGGSSYEQY
TRBV19,-,ASSILPEPSGRGNEQF
TRBV23-1,-,ASSQSLKGQGNEKLF
TRBV30,-,AWRVIASGGPQANTGELF
TRBV6-2/TRBV6-3,-,ASSRIPGQGKETQY
TRBV10-2,-,ASHQAENNEQF
TRBV15,-,ATSREGGTGVEQY
TRBV6-5,-,ASGQTSGSYEQY
TRBV6-2/TRBV6-3,-,ASSRGTGPGANVLT
TRBV20-1,-,SASKGAVQPQH
TRBV10-3,-,AISGTSGENEQF
TRBV11-2,-,ASSPRDTQY
TRBV28,-,ASTRSNQPQH
TRBV18,-,ASSPRPGSSGVRTQY
TRBV25-1,-,ASSEYPGVQAF
TRBV28,-,ASSTPDQPQH
TRBV5-5,-,ASSSPEQANNYGYT
TRBV28,-,ASSLHTSGNTIY
TRBV11-1,-,ASSLRQGRSNEQF
TRBV6-2/TRBV6-3,-,ASSYSILRSGEGNTEAF
TRBV11-3,-,ASSWQDNEQF
TRBV19,few,ASTGTWSSYNEQF
TRBV9,-,ASSVALLAADTQY
TRBV14,-,ASSLQTPGTGYGYT
TRBV7-2,-,ASSLAPGSDTQY
TRBV21-1,-,ASSNSGYT
TRBV11-1,-,ASSRRRDPFLAF
TRBV5-1,-,ASSPGRGTNEKLF
TRBV15,-,ATSRRTGARNTQY
TRBV6-5,-,ASPASAGELF
TRBV11-3,-,ASSLGRVGNTGELF
TRBV7-9,-,ASSFRTGNTEAF
TRBV19,-,ASREDRIDSPLH
TRBV18,-,ASSPLGQRNIQY
TRBV27,-,ASSYARGSPLH
TRBV3-1/TRBV3-2,-,ASSQEPGNQPQH